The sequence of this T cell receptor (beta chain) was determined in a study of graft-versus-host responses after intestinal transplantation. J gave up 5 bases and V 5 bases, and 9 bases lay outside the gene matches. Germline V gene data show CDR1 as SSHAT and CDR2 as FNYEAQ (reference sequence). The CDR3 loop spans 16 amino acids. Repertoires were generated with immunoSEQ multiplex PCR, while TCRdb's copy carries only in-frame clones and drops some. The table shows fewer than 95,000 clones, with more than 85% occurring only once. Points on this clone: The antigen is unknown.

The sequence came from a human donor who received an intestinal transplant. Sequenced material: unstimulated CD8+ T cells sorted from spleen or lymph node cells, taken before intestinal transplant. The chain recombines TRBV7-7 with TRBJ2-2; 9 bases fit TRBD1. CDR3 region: CASSLGVGQGTGELFF. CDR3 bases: TGTGCCAGCAGCCTGGGAGTGGGACAGGGAACCGGGGAGCTGTTTTTT.